This entry lists 23 T cell receptor beta chains sequenced from one sample in a study of shared clonotypes between healthy human individuals. The table came from immunoSEQ multiplex PCR; TCRdb's copy has only in-frame clones and leaves some out. The sample lists roughly 2,300,000 clones, roughly 90% occurring once. Sequencing was performed on naive CD4+ T cells from PBMCs. The subset here: CD45RA+ positively selected. Receptor source: a man between 18 and 29 years old in good health. Some clones in this sample may be carry-over from other donors' samples.

V gene TRBV5-1 combines with J gene TRBJ2-2; 7 bases agree with TRBD1. This CDR3 region has 17 residues. V was pared by 4 bases and J by 5 bases, with 14 bases of the junction left unmatched. Germline assignment: CDR1 SGHRS and CDR2 YFSETQ. The CDR3 sequence is CASSTGYGAGGTGELFF. Here the CDR3 DNA reads TGCGCCAGCAGCACGGGCTACGGCGCAGGGGGAACCGGGGAGCTGTTTTTT.

This chain links TRBV14 with TRBJ2-5; 9 bases line up with TRBD1. Per germline, CDR1 SGHDN and CDR2 FVKESK. J gave up 2 bases and V 3 bases, and 7 bases lay outside the gene matches. This CDR3 is built from 16 residues. CDR3 sequence reads: CASSQYLGQGQETQYF. CDR3 coding DNA: TGTGCCAGCAGCCAGTATCTGGGACAGGGACAAGAGACCCAGTACTTC.

The chain recombines TRBV27 with TRBJ2-5; 8 bases align to TRBD1. Germline CDR1 is MNHEY and CDR2 is SMNVEV (reference sequence). The CDR3 is made up of 13 amino acids. V was pared by 8 bases and J by 6 bases, with 8 bases of the junction left unmatched. The CDR3 region is CASLGQGGKTQYF. CDR3 coding DNA: TGTGCCAGCCTCGGACAGGGTGGAAAGACCCAGTACTTC.

The chain recombines TRBV5-1 with TRBJ2-5; D possibly uses TRBD1 or TRBD2 (6 bases each). This CDR3 has 14 residues. The V end lost 4 bases, the J end lost 5 bases, and 15 bases lay between the germline ends. Germline V lookup: CDR1 SGHRS, CDR2 YFSETQ. The CDR3 spells CASSRDTGDETQYF. CDR3 DNA sequence: TGCGCCAGCAGCCGGGACACGGGAGACGAGACCCAGTACTTC.

In this sample, this clone turned up a few times. The chain links TRBV6-5 to TRBJ1-5; 8 bases line up with TRBD1. Germline CDR1 reads MNHEY; CDR2 reads SVGAGI. The CDR3 is made up of 13 amino acids. Germline trimming cut 11 bases from V and 5 bases from J; bases unmatched to any gene: 8. Here the CDR3 reads CAASTGVDQPQHF. The CDR3 coding sequence is TGTGCCGCCTCGACAGGGGTTGATCAGCCCCAGCATTTT.

The chain is built from TRBV7-2 and TRBJ2-2, with D unclear. Trimming removed 6 bases at V and 8 bases at J, with 13 bases between. The CDR3 spans 13 residues. In germline, CDR1 is SGHTA, CDR2 FQGNSA. This CDR3 reads CASSSRGPGELFF. The CDR3 DNA reads as TGTGCCAGCAGTTCAAGAGGCCCTGGGGAGCTGTTTTTT. Full variable domain (outside the CDR3, taken from reference TRBV7-2 and TRBJ2-2): GAGVSQSPSNKVTEKGKDVELRCDPISGHTALYWYRQSLGQGLEFLIYFQGNSAPDKSGLPSDRFSAERTGGSVSTLTIQRTQQEDSAVYLCASSSRGPGELFFGEGSRLTVL.

The chain combines TRBV7-2 with TRBJ1-5, with 9 bases fitting TRBD1. CDR1 is SGHTA and CDR2 is FQGNSA in the germline V gene. Trimming removed 4 bases from V and 7 bases from J; junction bases left unmatched: 8. CDR3 length: 15 residues. This CDR3 reads CASSSEQGAGQPQHF. CDR3 in DNA: TGTGCCAGCAGCTCTGAACAGGGGGCGGGGCAGCCCCAGCATTTT. Drawing the rest from reference TRBV7-2 and TRBJ1-5, the complete variable domain is GAGVSQSPSNKVTEKGKDVELRCDPISGHTALYWYRQSLGQGLEFLIYFQGNSAPDKSGLPSDRFSAERTGGSVSTLTIQRTQQEDSAVYLCASSSEQGAGQPQHFGDGTRLSIL.

The rearrangement joins TRBV19 to TRBJ1-5; D is ambiguous. CDR3 size: 14 residues. V was cut by 3 bases and J by 8 bases, with 14 bases left in between. The germline gives CDR1 LNHDA, CDR2 SQIVND (reference sequence). The CDR3 reads CASSISGRWEPQHF. The CDR3 DNA follows: TGTGCCAGTAGTATTTCCGGAAGGTGGGAGCCCCAGCATTTT. Full variable domain (rest looked up from reference TRBV19 and TRBJ1-5): DGGITQSPKYLFRKEGQNVTLSCEQNLNHDAMYWYRQDPGQGLRLIYYSQIVNDFQKGDIAEGYSVSREKKESFPLTVTSAQKNPTAFYLCASSISGRWEPQHFGDGTRLSIL.

This sequence joins TRBV6-6 and TRBJ2-3; D may be TRBD1 or TRBD2 (6 bases each). From germline, CDR1 is MNHNY and CDR2 SVGAGI (reference sequence). Trimming stripped 3 bases from V and 6 bases from J, with 10 bases between. CDR3 length: 13 residues. CDR3 bases: TGTGCCAGCAGTTATCGGGGGCTTGATACGCAGTATTTT. Its protein product is CASSYRGLDTQYF.

The genes are TRBV7-3 and TRBJ2-6, with unresolved D. Germline lookup yields CDR1 SGHTA and CDR2 FQGTGA. V gave up 6 bases and J gave up 2 bases, with 11 bases separating them. This CDR3 has 15 amino acids. CDR3 sequence (DNA): TGTGCCAGCAGTAGAGATGGGGCTGGGGCCAACGTCCTGACTTTC. Encoded protein: CASSRDGAGANVLTF.

The chain carries TRBV28 and TRBJ2-7; 8 bases agree with TRBD2. The V segment lost 6 bases and the J segment 12 bases; nucleotides outside the gene matches: 13. Per germline, CDR1 MDHEN and CDR2 SYDVKM. This CDR3 spans 13 amino acids. CDR3: CASSKRPGLVLYF. The DNA for the CDR3 is TGTGCCAGCAGCAAACGTCCGGGACTAGTTCTGTACTTC.

A single count supports this clone. The same CDR3 also results from other DNA sequences found in this sample. V gene TRBV7-8 combines with J gene TRBJ2-2; unclear D gene. Germline-derived CDR1 and CDR2 are SGHVS and FQNEAQ. The CDR3 is 14 residues long. The V end lost 5 bases, the J end lost 2 bases, and 9 bases lay between the germline ends. CDR3 nucleotides: TGTGCCAGCAGCCTAACGGTTAACACCGGGGAGCTGTTTTTT. It translates to CASSLTVNTGELFF.

The chain is built from TRBV28 and TRBJ2-1; 8 positions agree with TRBD2. V was clipped by 1 base and J by 9 bases; unmatched bases: 11. CDR1 and CDR2 (germline): MDHEN, SYDVKM. The CDR3 totals 16 residues. CDR3 nucleotides: TGTGCCAGCAGTTTATCAGCACGCGGGACTAGTGTTGAGCAGTTCTTC. Its protein is CASSLSARGTSVEQFF.

This clone appeared once. V and J are TRBV18 and TRBJ1-1; weak D call: TRBD1 (5 bases). Looked up from germline, CDR1 is KGHSH and CDR2 is LQKENI. This CDR3 comprises 16 residues. Trimming pared 4 bases from V and 1 base from J, leaving 16 bases between. Here the CDR3 reads CASSLLGTASNTEAFF. In nucleotides, the CDR3 is TGTGCCAGCTCACTACTCGGGACGGCTTCGAACACTGAAGCTTTCTTT.

This chain uses TRBV4-1 with TRBJ2-7, with a possible D match to TRBD1 (6 bases). Looked up from germline, CDR1 is MGHRA and CDR2 is YSYEKL. The CDR3 is made up of 15 amino acids. The germline V and J ends were trimmed by 1 base and 6 bases, with 16 bases remaining between them. Here the CDR3 reads CASSQGLARGREQYF. Written as DNA, the CDR3 is TGCGCCAGCAGCCAAGGGTTAGCCAGGGGACGCGAGCAGTACTTC.

On this clone itself: Additional DNA sequences in this sample encode the identical CDR3. This chain joins TRBV5-1 and TRBJ2-1; D is perhaps TRBD1 (6 bases). V was pared by 2 bases and J by 7 bases, with 7 bases between. Germline V gives CDR1 SGHRS, CDR2 YFSETQ. The CDR3 runs 12 residues. In DNA, the CDR3 is TGCGCCAGCAGCTTACAGGGTAATGAGCAGTTCTTC. Encoded protein: CASSLQGNEQFF.

This clone has a single count. This chain uses TRBV4-2 with TRBJ1-1, with D perhaps matching TRBD1 (6 bases). The CDR3 runs to 19 residues. Germline V gene lookup returns CDR1 LGHNA and CDR2 YNFKEQ. Trimming took 4 bases from V and 0 from J, leaving 24 bases between them. CDR3 sequence (DNA): TGTGCCAGCAGCCTCATCGGTGTGGGGGCCCGAAGGATGAACACTGAAGCTTTCTTT. This translates into CASSLIGVGARRMNTEAFF.

This rearrangement joins TRBV27 to TRBJ2-7, with D unclear. Trimming shortened V by 0 bases and J by 0 bases, and 9 bases separated the two germline ends. Germline CDR1 is MNHEY and CDR2 is SMNVEV (reference sequence). This CDR3 is built from 15 residues. CDR3 sequence (DNA): TGTGCCAGCAGTTTATCAAGCGTGAGCTCCTACGAGCAGTACTTC. This codes for CASSLSSVSSYEQYF.

The chain uses TRBV6-5 and TRBJ1-1, with D perhaps matching TRBD1 (6 bases). V lost 8 bases and J lost 2, with 18 bases in between. Germline CDR1 reads MNHEY; CDR2 reads SVGAGI. The CDR3 is 15 amino acids. The CDR3 sequence: CASLRGGRDNTEAFF. The CDR3 bases are TGTGCCAGCCTTAGGGGGGGCAGGGACAACACTGAAGCTTTCTTT.

This clone was detected once. The chain employs TRBV5-1 and TRBJ1-5; D is perhaps TRBD1 (5 bases). The CDR3 extends over 15 amino acids. From germline, CDR1 is SGHRS and CDR2 YFSETQ. The V end lost 0 bases, the J end lost 3 bases, and 10 bases lay between the germline ends. The CDR3 loop is CASSLDDRNNQPQHF. As DNA, the CDR3 is TGCGCCAGCAGCTTGGATGACAGAAACAATCAGCCCCAGCATTTT.

Turning to this clone: Distinct nucleotide sequences in the sample also encode this CDR3. The CDR3 loop is CASGTNTGELFF. CDR3 in DNA: TGTGCTAGCGGGACGAACACCGGGGAGCTGTTTTTT. V is TRBV19 and J is TRBJ2-2; 8 bases align to TRBD2. CDR1 is LNHDA and CDR2 is SQIVND in the germline V gene (reference sequence). CDR3 length equals 12 residues. The entire variable domain, with the rest obtained from reference TRBV19 and TRBJ2-2, is as follows: DGGITQSPKYLFRKEGQNVTLSCEQNLNHDAMYWYRQDPGQGLRLIYYSQIVNDFQKGDIAEGYSVSREKKESFPLTVTSAQKNPTAFYLCASGTNTGELFFGEGSRLTVL.

V usage is TRBV7-2 and J usage is TRBJ2-2; TRBD2 matches 9 bases. J was trimmed by 2 bases and V by 1 base; bases with no gene match: 5. The germline V gene encodes CDR1 SGHTA and CDR2 FQGNSA. CDR3 length: 17 amino acids. The CDR3 DNA follows: TGTGCCAGCAGCTTAGGCATCGGGACTAGCAACACCGGGGAGCTGTTTTTT. The encoded protein is CASSLGIGTSNTGELFF.

The chain carries TRBV10-1 and TRBJ2-4; D might be TRBD1 or TRBD2, each matching 6 bases. Germline CDR1 and CDR2: WNHNN and SYGVQD (reference sequence). This CDR3 is 14 amino acids long. V was clipped by 4 bases and J by 2 bases, with 9 bases between them. The CDR3 nucleotides are TGCGCCAGCAGTGGAGGGGGGACCAAAAACATTCAGTACTTC. The encoded protein is CASSGGGTKNIQYF.